These T cell receptor beta chains were read from a single sample in a study of post-analysis software for immune sequencing data. From the PCR reads, TCRdb called clonotypes with MiXCR, one entry per CDR3 protein. The data contain under 650,000 distinct CDR3 sequences, roughly 45% of them seen just once; the ten biggest clones take up under 2%. The sample taken for sequencing was blood. The receptors were sampled from a girl aged 10 to 17 with multiple sclerosis. Each CDR3 is given with its conserved first and last residue.

j_call v_call cdr3_aa
TRBJ1-5 TRBV6-6 CASNAKPQHF
TRBJ2-7 TRBV27 CASRGRGPHEQYF
TRBJ2-5 TRBV27 CASSYPAGDATQYF
TRBJ2-7 TRBV20-1 CSASSGRPPYEQYF
NA TRBV7-2 CASSLMEREVTEQYF
TRBJ2-5 TRBV20-1 CSASDRTSGQETQYF
TRBJ1-5 TRBV28 CAGSLSDRAQHF
TRBJ1-6 TRBV7-9 CASSFRQGGDSPLHF
TRBJ2-3 TRBV4-1 CASSQVGGGTDTQYF
TRBJ1-1 TRBV12-3/TRBV12-4 CASRRSNTEAFF
TRBJ2-7 TRBV27 CASRVASSYEQYF
TRBJ2-3 TRBV4-1 CASSPAGLADTQYF
TRBJ2-1 TRBV10-3 CAISMRGDSYNEQFF
TRBJ2-1 TRBV7-8 CASSFLLAGRSDEQFF
TRBJ2-3 TRBV5-6 CASSRRTSGRRADTQYF
TRBJ2-5 TRBV11-2 CASSSGFETQYF
TRBJ1-2 TRBV9 CASSVSEPGTGYGYTF
TRBJ2-1 TRBV29-1 CSMAPSGGANEQFF
TRBJ2-1 TRBV5-1 CASSLSGTSAYNEQFF
TRBJ2-7 TRBV5-1 CASSLAGGEQYF
TRBJ2-1 TRBV29-1 CSVFGRLAGGSEQFF
TRBJ2-2 TRBV7-9 CASSLLGNTGELFF
TRBJ2-5 TRBV11-2 CASSLYRLQETQYF
TRBJ2-6 TRBV29-1 CSVGGAGTGANVLTF
TRBJ2-4 TRBV12-3/TRBV12-4 CASSLGVGHIQYF
TRBJ1-2 TRBV6-4 CASSAEFWDYGYTF
TRBJ2-1 TRBV20-1 CSAWDLTYNEQFF
TRBJ2-3 TRBV2 CACSETGISTDTQYF
TRBJ1-2 TRBV7-6 CASSQGTPYYGYTF
TRBJ2-7 TRBV4-1 CASSQERGKGFSNYEQYF
TRBJ2-3 TRBV5-1 CASSELGSPTDTQYF
TRBJ2-3 TRBV5-1 CASSPAVTDTQYF
TRBJ1-2 TRBV12-3/TRBV12-4 CASSLEGRGPVNYGYTF
TRBJ1-2 TRBV7-9 CASSLGGTMGYGYTF
TRBJ2-1 TRBV7-9 CASSRDYPPYNEQFF
TRBJ2-1 TRBV11-3 CASSLDRTGAEFF
TRBJ2-2 TRBV18 CASSPRGDKNTGELFF
TRBJ2-3 TRBV5-1 CASSLVAAGDGTDTQYF
TRBJ2-1 TRBV11-2 CASSLEGLAGPSLGQFF
TRBJ2-3 TRBV29-1 CSATTAGRDTQYF
TRBJ2-1 TRBV5-5 CASSGRDRGYNEQFF
TRBJ2-7 TRBV7-2 CASSDRPSSRYEQYF
TRBJ1-2 TRBV7-8 CASSLAGAGAYLYGYTF
TRBJ2-5 TRBV5-1 CASSFGLAAQETQYF
TRBJ2-5 TRBV2 CASSGTVETQYF
TRBJ2-3 TRBV5-1 CASSLEGGGLLPDTQYF
TRBJ2-5 TRBV5-4 CASSLSGRGKTQYF
TRBJ2-7 TRBV29-1 CSGGSPYEQYF
TRBJ2-1 TRBV27 CASSTSLGIYNEQFF
TRBJ2-3 TRBV20-1 CSARASTDTQYF
TRBJ2-5 TRBV9 CASSSRLASGETQYF
TRBJ1-5 TRBV12-3/TRBV12-4 CASSSRHPGQPQHF
TRBJ2-1 TRBV9 CASSVSQAGGRDEQFF
TRBJ2-1 TRBV9 CASSVGGRDYNEQFF
TRBJ1-5 TRBV6-5 CASRATGGRSNQPQHF